The text below deals with one T cell receptor beta chain. Its antigen is as yet unknown. This sample was included in a study of T cell responses to AZD1222 COVID-19 vaccine. The table came from immunoSEQ multiplex PCR; TCRdb's copy has only in-frame clones and leaves some out. This sample carries over 100,000 clones, about 89% of them seen once, and the ten largest clones take 3% to 3.5%. Findings and limits, study-wide: Spike-wide coverage was observed for vaccine-associated CD4 TCRs, with dominant responses at 160-218 and 743-854. Clonal diversity was possibly underestimated; the donors were predominantly white British and more often female.

With 1 base clipped from V and 5 bases from J, the junction kept 7 bases outside the gene matches. Germline V gene lookup returns CDR1 SGHRS and CDR2 YFSETQ. The CDR3 runs 16 residues. The genes are TRBV5-1 and TRBJ1-4; 8 bases are a match to TRBD1. The sequencing here drew on peripheral blood, taken 28 days after the second dose of the MenACWY control vaccine. The source is an adult who received the MenACWY meningococcal vaccine as a control. DNA of the CDR3: TGCGCCAGCAGCTTGACCGGACAGGGATTCAATGAAAAACTGTTTTTT. It yields the protein CASSLTGQGFNEKLFF.